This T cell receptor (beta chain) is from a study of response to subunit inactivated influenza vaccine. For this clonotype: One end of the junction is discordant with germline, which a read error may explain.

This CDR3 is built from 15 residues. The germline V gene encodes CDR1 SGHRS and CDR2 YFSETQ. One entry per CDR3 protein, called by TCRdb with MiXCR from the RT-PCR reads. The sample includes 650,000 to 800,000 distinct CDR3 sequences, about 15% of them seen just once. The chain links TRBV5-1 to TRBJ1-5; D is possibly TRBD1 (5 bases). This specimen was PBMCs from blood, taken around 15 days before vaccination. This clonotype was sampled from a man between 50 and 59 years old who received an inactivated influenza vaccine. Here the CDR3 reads CASSLGTGVGQPQPF. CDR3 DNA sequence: TGCGCCAGCAGCTTGGGTACAGGCGTGGGTCAGCCCCAGCCTTTT.